A selection of T cell receptor beta chains follows, all from one sample in a study of cytomegalovirus exposure and HLA in healthy donors. Some clones are missing from TCRdb's copy, which holds only in-frame ones; the method was immunoSEQ multiplex PCR. The sample has roughly 180,000 clones; more than 65% are singletons. What was sequenced was PBMCs. The origin of the receptors is a man aged 25-40 years in good health and CMV-seronegative. CDR3s include the opening cysteine and the closing phenylalanine or tryptophan. D genes are given only for firm matches.

v_call: TRBV28; j_call: TRBJ1-2; d_call: TRBD1; cdr3_aa: CASSLTGTGAAGYTF; cdr3_nt: TGTGCCAGCAGTCTAACCGGGACAGGGGCGGCTGGCTACACCTTC
v_call: TRBV25-1; j_call: TRBJ2-5; d_call: TRBD2; cdr3_aa: CASRTSGGAGQSETQYF; cdr3_nt: TGTGCCAGCAGGACTAGCGGGGGGGCCGGGCAATCAGAGACCCAGTACTTC
v_call: TRBV5-4; j_call: TRBJ2-1; d_call: NA; cdr3_aa: CASSLVQGYNEQFF; cdr3_nt: TGTGCCAGCAGCTTGGTCCAGGGATACAATGAGCAGTTCTTC
v_call: TRBV7-2; j_call: TRBJ2-5; d_call: NA; cdr3_aa: CASSLGAGRETQYF; cdr3_nt: TGTGCCAGCAGCTTAGGGGCGGGGCGAGAGACCCAGTACTTC
v_call: TRBV7-3; j_call: TRBJ2-2; d_call: NA; cdr3_aa: CASSSPRSGTNTGELFF; cdr3_nt: TGTGCCAGCAGCTCGCCCCGGTCCGGGACAAACACCGGGGAGCTGTTTTTT
v_call: TRBV4-1; j_call: TRBJ2-5; d_call: NA; cdr3_aa: CASSQDEGDQETQYF; cdr3_nt: TGCGCCAGCAGCCAAGACGAGGGGGACCAAGAGACCCAGTACTTC
v_call: TRBV7-2; j_call: TRBJ2-5; d_call: NA; cdr3_aa: CASSFPGSSWETQYF; cdr3_nt: TGTGCCAGCAGCTTCCCGGGGAGTAGTTGGGAGACCCAGTACTTC
v_call: TRBV28; j_call: TRBJ2-1; d_call: TRBD1; cdr3_aa: CASTERDSSYNEQFF; cdr3_nt: TGTGCCAGCACCGAAAGGGACAGCTCCTACAATGAGCAGTTCTTC
v_call: TRBV28; j_call: TRBJ2-5; d_call: TRBD2; cdr3_aa: CASNLELAGVETQYF; cdr3_nt: TGTGCCAGCAATCTAGAACTAGCGGGGGTGGAGACCCAGTACTTC
v_call: TRBV25-1; j_call: TRBJ2-1; d_call: TRBD2; cdr3_aa: CASSDPKSLSGWHNEQFF; cdr3_nt: TGTGCCAGCAGTGACCCTAAATCCCTTAGCGGGTGGCACAATGAGCAGTTCTTC
v_call: TRBV28; j_call: TRBJ2-7; d_call: TRBD1; cdr3_aa: CASSPNRGPTYEQYF; cdr3_nt: TGTGCCAGCAGCCCCAACAGGGGTCCCACCTACGAGCAGTACTTC
v_call: TRBV29-1; j_call: TRBJ1-4; d_call: NA; cdr3_aa: CSVDGGATNEKLFF; cdr3_nt: TGCAGCGTTGATGGTGGGGCGACTAATGAAAAACTGTTTTTT